These T cell receptor beta chains were read from a single sample in a study of T cells in Graves' hyperthyroidism and ophthalmopathy. TCRdb re-called the multiplex PCR reads through MiXCR, storing one row per CDR3 protein. The table includes some 580,000 distinct CDR3 sequences, 16% detected once. The sequencing sample was made of blood. Every receptor here comes from a woman between 40 and 55 years old with Graves' ophthalmopathy. The CDR3 runs from the conserved cysteine through the conserved F or W. Fields, in order: D gene, clone size, CDR3 length, J gene, V gene, CDR3 protein, CDR3 DNA. D genes are given only for firm matches. Size values are once, few and many counts, or a class for expanded clones, and some rows have none.

NA	many	12	TRBJ2-1	TRBV5-1	CASSFIRNEQFF	TGCGCCAGCAGCTTTATCCGAAATGAGCAGTTCTTC
NA	few	13	TRBJ1-3	TRBV7-9	CASGPEAGNTIYF	TGTGCCTCCGGCCCCGAGGCAGGAAACACCATATATTTT
NA	few	15	TRBJ2-3	TRBV7-9	CASSPEHLGTDTQYF	TGTGCCAGCAGCCCCGAGCATCTTGGGACAGATACGCAGTATTTT
NA	few	15	TRBJ2-5	TRBV28	CASSLAGAGEETQYF	TGTGCCAGCAGTTTAGCAGGGGCGGGAGAGGAGACCCAGTACTTC
NA	many	14	TRBJ1-1	TRBV7-2	CASSSLGGFTEAFF	TGTGCCAGCAGCTCCCTGGGAGGATTCACTGAAGCTTTCTTT
TRBD1	NA	15	TRBJ1-1	TRBV30	CAWNTGTGADAEAFF	TGTGCCTGGAATACCGGGACAGGGGCAGACGCTGAAGCTTTCTTT
NA	NA	15	TRBJ2-2	TRBV12-3/TRBV12-4	CASSFQRMNTGELFF	TGTGCCAGCAGTTTCCAGCGGATGAACACCGGGGAGCTGTTTTTT
NA	many	12	TRBJ2-1	TRBV20-1	CRPGLSANEQFF	TGCAGGCCGGGACTCTCTGCGAATGAGCAGTTCTTC
NA	few	15	TRBJ2-5	TRBV9	CASSAASTGEETQYF	TGTGCCAGCAGCGCCGCCTCCACCGGGGAGGAGACCCAGTACTTC
TRBD2	NA	17	TRBJ2-6	TRBV5-4	CASSYSGRSSGANVLTF	TGTGCCAGCAGCTATAGCGGGAGGAGCTCTGGGGCCAACGTCCTGACTTTC
NA	many	15	TRBJ1-3	TRBV6-1	CASSTGRGFGNTIYF	TGTGCCAGCAGCACCGGAAGGGGCTTTGGAAACACCATATATTTT
NA	many	12	TRBJ1-1	TRBV12-3/TRBV12-4	CASSFRRAEAFF	TGTGCCAGCAGTTTTAGGAGGGCTGAAGCTTTCTTT
NA	NA	13	TRBJ2-1	TRBV6-1	CAVLEDTDNEQFF	TGTGCCGTACTAGAGGACACAGACAATGAGCAGTTCTTC
NA	many	17	TRBJ2-5	TRBV20-1	CSARGLRGGGYQETQYF	TGCAGTGCTAGAGGGCTTCGGGGCGGCGGGTACCAAGAGACCCAGTACTTC
NA	many	13	TRBJ2-1	TRBV20-1	CSARDWEGDEQFF	TGCAGTGCTAGAGATTGGGAGGGGGATGAGCAGTTCTTC
NA	NA	14	TRBJ2-4	TRBV10-3	CAISDEVAKNIQYF	TGTGCCATCAGTGACGAGGTAGCCAAAAACATTCAGTACTTC